The clone carrying this TCR beta chain was counted only a few times. The time point denotes: persistent/refractory GD, antithyroid drugs over 5 years with positive TRAb. Extracted PBMC RNA gave rise to the TCR library. This entry belongs to a study of regulatory T cells in long-lasting Graves disease. Assembly of TCR beta libraries relied on iRepertoire HTBI primers together with Arm-PCR of CDR3 regions. TCRdb called the multiplex PCR reads again in MiXCR, with one record for every CDR3 protein. This table has 300,000 to 350,000 distinct CDR3 sequences, around a fifth appearing once. The CDR3 is 13 amino acids. Germline V gene lookup returns CDR1 LNHDA and CDR2 SQIVND (reference sequence). The V and J ends lost 6 bases and 5 bases respectively, with 13 bases between them.

The sample was peripheral blood mononuclear cells (PBMCs), taken when the disease was refractory, from a patient treated with antithyroid drugs. The gene calls are TRBV19 and TRBJ1-1; D might be TRBD1 (6 bases). The receptor comes from a female donor with Graves disease. CDR3 amino acids: CASRGGGATEAFF. The DNA of the CDR3 is TGTGCCAGTAGAGGGGGGGGCGCAACTGAAGCTTTCTTT. Based on the CDR3 plus reference TRBV19 and TRBJ1-1, the full variable domain is DGGITQSPKYLFRKEGQNVTLSCEQNLNHDAMYWYRQDPGQGLRLIYYSQIVNDFQKGDIAEGYSVSREKKESFPLTVTSAQKNPTAFYLCASRGGGATEAFFGQGTRLTVV.